These T cell receptor beta chains were read from a single sample in a study of T cell responses to AZD1222 COVID-19 vaccine. The protocol was immunoSEQ multiplex PCR, while the TCRdb copy is restricted to in-frame clones and leaves out a portion. The sample records some 170,000 clones, about 89% being singletons. The specimen comprised peripheral blood, sampled on day 0 of AZD1222 vaccination. All receptors come from an adult in good health. CDR3s include the opening cysteine and the closing phenylalanine or tryptophan. The D gene is left open where the match is weak. A clone size is listed for some rows: how often the clone was seen (once, few, many), or a class if it is expanded.

abundance	v_gene	d_gene	j_gene	CDR3nt	CDR3aa
.	TRBV5-6	.	TRBJ1-2	TGTGCCAGCAGCCCTGGACTGCCTACCTATACCTTC	CASSPGLPTYTF
.	TRBV30	.	TRBJ1-3	TGTGCCTGGAGTCCCGGGGGGGCTGGAGGAAACACCATATATTTT	CAWSPGGAGGNTIYF
.	TRBV9	.	TRBJ1-1	TGTGCCAGCAGCGTATCCGGTGATCTCACTGAAGCTTTCTTT	CASSVSGDLTEAFF
once	TRBV7-2	TRBD1	TRBJ2-1	TGTGCCAGCAGCCTCGACAGGGCCAACAATGAGCAGTTCTTC	CASSLDRANNEQFF
.	TRBV4-2	.	TRBJ1-1	TGTGCCAGCAGCCAGCCGGGATTTCCCACTGAAGCTTTCTTT	CASSQPGFPTEAFF
.	TRBV5-4	.	TRBJ2-1	TGTGCCAGCAGCTTGGTATACAATGAGCAGTTCTTC	CASSLVYNEQFF
.	TRBV6-5	TRBD1	TRBJ1-3	TGTGCCAGCAGTTACTCAAGACAGGGTTTTGGAAACACCATATATTTT	CASSYSRQGFGNTIYF
.	TRBV9	TRBD2	TRBJ2-3	TGTGCCAGCAGCGACGGAACTAGCGGGGAAACAGATACGCAGTATTTT	CASSDGTSGETDTQYF
.	TRBV30	TRBD1	TRBJ1-2	TGTGCCTGGACCGTCCCGGGACAGGGGATTGGAGGCTATGGCTACACCTTC	CAWTVPGQGIGGYGYTF
.	TRBV9	.	TRBJ2-2	TGTGCCAGCAGCGTAGGGGTGAACACCGGGGAGCTGTTTTTT	CASSVGVNTGELFF
.	TRBV3-1/TRBV3-2	.	TRBJ1-3	TGTGCCAGCAGTCGCGTTCCGGGAAACTCTGGAAACACCATATATTTT	CASSRVPGNSGNTIYF
.	TRBV27	TRBD1	TRBJ2-5	TGTGCCAGCAGACCCACAGGGGTTGGGGAGACCCAGTACTTC	CASRPTGVGETQYF
.	TRBV5-1	.	TRBJ2-5	TGCGCCAGCAGCTTGGTGGGGATGAGGGAGACCCAGTACTTC	CASSLVGMRETQYF
.	TRBV11-2	TRBD2	TRBJ2-5	TGTGCCAGCAGCTACTCCGGGACTAGGCAAGAGACCCAGTACTTC	CASSYSGTRQETQYF
.	TRBV4-1	.	TRBJ2-3	TGCGCCAGCAGCCAAGAGGGGGTTAGCACAGATACGCAGTATTTT	CASSQEGVSTDTQYF
.	TRBV19	.	TRBJ2-5	TGTGCCAGTAGTACCTGGGGACGGGAAGAGACCCAGTACTTC	CASSTWGREETQYF
.	TRBV30	.	TRBJ1-2	TGTGCCTGGAGTGTACAAGGGTCCTCTGGGGTTTGCACCTTC	CAWSVQGSSGVCTF
.	TRBV11-3	.	TRBJ1-1	TGTGCCAGCAGCACGGGCGGGGTTAAGTATGGTGAAGCTTTCTTT	CASSTGGVKYGEAFF
.	TRBV10-1	TRBD1	TRBJ2-7	TGCGCCAGCAGTCCGACCGGGACAGCCTCCTACGAGCAGTACTTC	CASSPTGTASYEQYF
.	TRBV6-5	TRBD1	TRBJ1-2	TGTGCCAGCATACAGACAGGGACTTCAAAAGGCTACACCTTC	CASIQTGTSKGYTF